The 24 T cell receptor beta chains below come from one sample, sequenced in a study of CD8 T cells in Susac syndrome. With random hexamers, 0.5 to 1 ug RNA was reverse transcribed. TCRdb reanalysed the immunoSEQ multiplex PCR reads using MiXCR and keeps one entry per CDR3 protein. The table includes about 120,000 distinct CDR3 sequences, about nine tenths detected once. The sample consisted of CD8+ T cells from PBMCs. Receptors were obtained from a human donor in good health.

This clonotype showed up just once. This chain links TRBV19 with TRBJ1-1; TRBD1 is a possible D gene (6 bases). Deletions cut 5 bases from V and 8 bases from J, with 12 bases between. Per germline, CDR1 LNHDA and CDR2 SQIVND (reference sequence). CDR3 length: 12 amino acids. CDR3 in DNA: TGTGCCAGTAGTCACAGGGTATCCGAAGCTTTCTTT. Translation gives CASSHRVSEAFF. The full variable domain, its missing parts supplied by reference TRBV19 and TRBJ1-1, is DGGITQSPKYLFRKEGQNVTLSCEQNLNHDAMYWYRQDPGQGLRLIYYSQIVNDFQKGDIAEGYSVSREKKESFPLTVTSAQKNPTAFYLCASSHRVSEAFFGQGTRLTVV.

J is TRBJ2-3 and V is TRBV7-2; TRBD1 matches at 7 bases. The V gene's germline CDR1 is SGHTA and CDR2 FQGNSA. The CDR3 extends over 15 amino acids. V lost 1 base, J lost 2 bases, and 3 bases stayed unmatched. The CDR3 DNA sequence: TGTGCCAGCAGCTTAGAGGGACAGAACACAGATACGCAGTATTTT. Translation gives CASSLEGQNTDTQYF.

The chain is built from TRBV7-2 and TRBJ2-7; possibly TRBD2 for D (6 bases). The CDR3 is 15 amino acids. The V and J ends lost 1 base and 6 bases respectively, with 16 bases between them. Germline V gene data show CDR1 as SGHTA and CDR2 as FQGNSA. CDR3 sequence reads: CASSLDPRGGSEQYF. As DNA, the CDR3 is TGTGCCAGCAGCTTAGACCCCCGGGGAGGCAGCGAGCAGTACTTC.

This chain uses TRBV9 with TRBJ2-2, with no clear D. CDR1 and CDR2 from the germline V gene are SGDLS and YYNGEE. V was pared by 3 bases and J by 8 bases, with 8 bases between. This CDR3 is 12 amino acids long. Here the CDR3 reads CASSANQGELFF. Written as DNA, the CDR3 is TGTGCCAGCAGCGCGAACCAGGGGGAGCTGTTTTTT.

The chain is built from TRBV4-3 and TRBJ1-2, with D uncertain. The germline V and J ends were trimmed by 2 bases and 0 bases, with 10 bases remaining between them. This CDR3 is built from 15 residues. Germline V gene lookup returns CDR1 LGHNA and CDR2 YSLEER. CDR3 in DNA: TGCGCCAGCAGCCAACCGGACCGGACTAACTATGGCTACACCTTC. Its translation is CASSQPDRTNYGYTF.

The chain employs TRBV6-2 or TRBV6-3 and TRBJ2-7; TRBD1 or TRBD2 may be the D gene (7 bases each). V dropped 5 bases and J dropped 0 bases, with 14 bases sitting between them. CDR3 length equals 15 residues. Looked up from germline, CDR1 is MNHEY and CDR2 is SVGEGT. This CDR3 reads CASSPQGGRSYEQYF. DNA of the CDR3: TGTGCCAGCAGTCCCCAGGGGGGGCGCTCCTACGAGCAGTACTTC.

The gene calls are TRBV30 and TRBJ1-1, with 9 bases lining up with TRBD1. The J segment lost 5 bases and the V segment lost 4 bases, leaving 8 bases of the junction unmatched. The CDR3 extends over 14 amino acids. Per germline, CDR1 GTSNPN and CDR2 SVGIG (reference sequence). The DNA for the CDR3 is TGTGCCTGGAATGTATGGGACAGGGAGACTGAAGCTTTCTTT. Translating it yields CAWNVWDRETEAFF.

The CDR3 bases are TGTGCCAGCAGCTTGTCGGGGACTTCTACTCAGCAGTACTTC. It is translated as CASSLSGTSTQQYF. The rearrangement joins TRBV7-2 to TRBJ2-7; tentatively, D is TRBD2 (6 bases). Trimming stripped 3 bases from V and 8 bases from J, with 17 bases between. Germline CDR1 is SGHTA and CDR2 is FQGNSA. This CDR3 comprises 14 residues.

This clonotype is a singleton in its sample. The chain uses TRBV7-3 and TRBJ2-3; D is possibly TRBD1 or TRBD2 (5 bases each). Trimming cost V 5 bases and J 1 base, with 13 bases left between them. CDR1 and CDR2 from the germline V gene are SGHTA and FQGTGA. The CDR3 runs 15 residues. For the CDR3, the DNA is TGTGCCAGCAGCCCAGAGAGAGGGGGCACAGATACGCAGTATTTT. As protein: CASSPERGGTDTQYF. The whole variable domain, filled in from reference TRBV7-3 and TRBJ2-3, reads GAGVSQTPSNKVTEKGKYVELRCDPISGHTALYWYRQSLGQGPEFLIYFQGTGAADDSGLPNDRFFAVRPEGSVSTLKIQRTERGDSAVYLCASSPERGGTDTQYFGPGTRLTVL.

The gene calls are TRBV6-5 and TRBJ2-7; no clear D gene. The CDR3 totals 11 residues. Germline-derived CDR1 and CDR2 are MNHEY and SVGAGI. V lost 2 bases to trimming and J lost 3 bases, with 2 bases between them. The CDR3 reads CASSYLYEQYF. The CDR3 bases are TGTGCCAGCAGTTACCTCTACGAGCAGTACTTC.

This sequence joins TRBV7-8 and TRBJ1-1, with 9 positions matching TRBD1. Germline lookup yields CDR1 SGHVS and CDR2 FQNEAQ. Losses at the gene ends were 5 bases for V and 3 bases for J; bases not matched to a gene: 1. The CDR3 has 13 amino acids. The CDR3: CASSRDRDTEAFF. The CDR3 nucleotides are TGTGCCAGCAGCCGGGACAGGGACACTGAAGCTTTCTTT. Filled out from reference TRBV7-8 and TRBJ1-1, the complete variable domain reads GAGVSQSPRYKVAKRGQDVALRCDPISGHVSLFWYQQALGQGPEFLTYFQNEAQLDKSGLPSDRFFAERPEGSVSTLKIQRTQQEDSAVYLCASSRDRDTEAFFGQGTRLTVV.

The CDR3 loop reads CASSLASTGQGQPQHF. CDR3 DNA: TGTGCCAGCAGCTTAGCCTCTACAGGGCAGGGTCAGCCCCAGCATTTT. The chain couples TRBV7-8 to TRBJ1-5; D perhaps matches TRBD1 (6 bases). The CDR3 has 16 residues. Germline CDR1 and CDR2: SGHVS and FQNEAQ. V was pared by 0 bases and J by 6 bases, with 15 bases between.

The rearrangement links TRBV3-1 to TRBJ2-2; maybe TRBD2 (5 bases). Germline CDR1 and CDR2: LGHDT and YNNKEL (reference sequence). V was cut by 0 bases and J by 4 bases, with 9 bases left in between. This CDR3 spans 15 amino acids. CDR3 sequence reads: CASSQEASSTGELFF. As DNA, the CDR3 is TGTGCCAGCAGCCAAGAGGCTAGCAGCACCGGGGAGCTGTTTTTT.

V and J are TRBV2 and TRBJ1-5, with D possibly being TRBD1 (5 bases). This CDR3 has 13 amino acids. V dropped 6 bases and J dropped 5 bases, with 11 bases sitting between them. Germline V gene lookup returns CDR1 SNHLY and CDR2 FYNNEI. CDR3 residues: CASSQVQDQPQHF. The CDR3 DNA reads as TGTGCCAGCAGCCAAGTACAGGATCAGCCCCAGCATTTT.

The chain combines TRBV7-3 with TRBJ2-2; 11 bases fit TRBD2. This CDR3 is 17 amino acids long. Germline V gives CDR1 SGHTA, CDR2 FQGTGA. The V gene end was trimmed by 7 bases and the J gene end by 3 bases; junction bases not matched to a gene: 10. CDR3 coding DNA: TGTGCCAGCAACCCCGGCGCTAGCGGGGGGTACACCGGGGAGCTGTTTTTT. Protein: CASNPGASGGYTGELFF. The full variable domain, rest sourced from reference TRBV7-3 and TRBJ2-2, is GAGVSQTPSNKVTEKGKYVELRCDPISGHTALYWYRQSLGQGPEFLIYFQGTGAADDSGLPNDRFFAVRPEGSVSTLKIQRTERGDSAVYLCASNPGASGGYTGELFFGEGSRLTVL.

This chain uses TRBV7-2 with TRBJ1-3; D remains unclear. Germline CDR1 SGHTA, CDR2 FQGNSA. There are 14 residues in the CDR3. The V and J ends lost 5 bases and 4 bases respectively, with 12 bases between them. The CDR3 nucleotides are TGTGCCAGCAGCCGAGACACCGGCGGAAACACCATATATTTT. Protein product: CASSRDTGGNTIYF.

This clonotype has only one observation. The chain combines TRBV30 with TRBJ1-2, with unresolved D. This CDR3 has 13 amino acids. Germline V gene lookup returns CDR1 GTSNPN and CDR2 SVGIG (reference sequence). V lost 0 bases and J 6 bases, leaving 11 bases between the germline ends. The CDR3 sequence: CAWSVGGRHGYTF. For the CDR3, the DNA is TGTGCCTGGAGTGTAGGAGGGCGCCATGGCTACACCTTC. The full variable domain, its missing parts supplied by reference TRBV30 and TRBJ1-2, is SQTIHQWPATLVQPVGSPLSLECTVEGTSNPNLYWYRQAAGRGLQLLFYSVGIGQISSEVPQNLSASRPQDRQFILSSKKLLLSDSGFYLCAWSVGGRHGYTFGSGTRLTVV.

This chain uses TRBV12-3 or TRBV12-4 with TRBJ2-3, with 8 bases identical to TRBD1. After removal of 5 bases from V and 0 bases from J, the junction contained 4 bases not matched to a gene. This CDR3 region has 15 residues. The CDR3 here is CASSPQGASTDTQYF. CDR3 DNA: TGTGCCAGCAGTCCCCAGGGGGCTAGCACAGATACGCAGTATTTT.

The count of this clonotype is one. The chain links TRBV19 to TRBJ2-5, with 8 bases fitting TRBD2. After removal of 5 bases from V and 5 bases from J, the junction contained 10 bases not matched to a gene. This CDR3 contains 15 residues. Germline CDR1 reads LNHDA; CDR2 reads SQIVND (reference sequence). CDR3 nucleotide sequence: TGTGCCAGTAGTCACAAAGCGGGAGTGGTCGAGACCCAGTACTTC. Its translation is CASSHKAGVVETQYF.

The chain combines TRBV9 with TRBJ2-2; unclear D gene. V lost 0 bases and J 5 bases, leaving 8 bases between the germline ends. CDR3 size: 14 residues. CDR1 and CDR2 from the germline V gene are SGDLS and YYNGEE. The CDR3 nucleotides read TGTGCCAGCAGCGTAGACCCCCAAACCGGGGAGCTGTTTTTT. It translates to CASSVDPQTGELFF.

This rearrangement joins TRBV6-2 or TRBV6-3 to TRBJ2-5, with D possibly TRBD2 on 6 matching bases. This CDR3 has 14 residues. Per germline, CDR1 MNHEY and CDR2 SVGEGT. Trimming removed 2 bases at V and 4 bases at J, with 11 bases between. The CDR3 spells CASSYGRGGETQYF. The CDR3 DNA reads TGTGCCAGCAGTTACGGGCGGGGCGGAGAGACCCAGTACTTC.

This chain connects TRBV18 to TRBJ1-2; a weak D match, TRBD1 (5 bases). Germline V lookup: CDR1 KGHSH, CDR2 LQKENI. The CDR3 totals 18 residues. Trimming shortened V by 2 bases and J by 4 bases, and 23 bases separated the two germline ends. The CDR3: CASSPYTTAATGPYGYTF. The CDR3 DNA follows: TGTGCCAGCTCACCATACACGACGGCAGCCACGGGGCCCTATGGCTACACCTTC.

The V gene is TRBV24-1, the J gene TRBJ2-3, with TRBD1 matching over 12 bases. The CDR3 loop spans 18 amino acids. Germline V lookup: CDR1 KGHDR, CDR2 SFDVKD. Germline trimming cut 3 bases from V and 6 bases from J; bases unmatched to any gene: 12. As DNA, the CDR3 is TGTGCCACCAGTGATCCAGATGTGGGGACAGGGGGCAGGGATACGCAGTATTTT. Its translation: CATSDPDVGTGGRDTQYF.

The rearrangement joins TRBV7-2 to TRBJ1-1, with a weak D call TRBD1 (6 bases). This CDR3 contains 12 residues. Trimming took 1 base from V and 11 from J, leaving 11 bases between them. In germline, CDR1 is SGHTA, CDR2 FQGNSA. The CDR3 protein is CASSLVGTRAFF. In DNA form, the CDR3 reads TGTGCCAGCAGCTTAGTGGGGACAAGGGCTTTCTTT.